What follows describes a single TCR beta chain. TCRdb keeps only in-frame clones here, not all; method: immunoSEQ multiplex PCR. Of around 160,000 clones listed, more than 90% were seen once; the top ten hold 18%. CDR1 and CDR2 (germline): SQVTM, ANQGSEA. J lost 4 bases, V lost 4 bases, and 5 bases had no gene match. The CDR3 runs to 16 residues. The data are from a study of blood T cell repertoires in COVID-19. Study-wide background: PBMCs, B-cell-depleted T cells, or T cells provided the cDNA or gDNA that made up the material.

Source material: peripheral blood. This TCR derives from a man in his fifties or sixties with active or convalescent COVID-19. This chain connects TRBV29-1 to TRBJ2-3, with 16 bases matching TRBD2. The CDR3 coding sequence is TGCAGCGTTGGCGGGACTAGCGGGAGGGCCCCAGATACGCAGTATTTT. Translating it yields CSVGGTSGRAPDTQYF.